The 20 T cell receptor beta chains reported below all come from one sample, sequenced in a study of T cell responses to AZD1222 COVID-19 vaccine. Assay used: immunoSEQ multiplex PCR; TCRdb lists only in-frame clones, some missing. The data hold 110,000 to 150,000 clones, with approximately 90% observed a single time. The sequenced sample was peripheral blood, obtained 28 days after the second AZD1222 dose. These receptors were collected from an adult who received the AZD1222 COVID-19 vaccine.

The chain employs TRBV6-2 or TRBV6-3 and TRBJ2-1; D ambiguous. This CDR3 has 18 amino acids. Germline CDR1 reads MNHEY; CDR2 reads SVGEGT. V lost 2 bases and J 3 bases, leaving 20 bases between the germline ends. The DNA of the CDR3 is TGTGCCAGCAGTTACCCCGCAACAGTGGCCCTCAGCTACAATGAGCAGTTCTTC. This codes for CASSYPATVALSYNEQFF.

This rearrangement joins TRBV4-1 to TRBJ1-1, with D possibly TRBD1 on 5 matching bases. Germline V gene data show CDR1 as MGHRA and CDR2 as YSYEKL. V was clipped by 0 bases and J by 9 bases, with 20 bases between them. CDR3 length equals 16 residues. CDR3 protein: CASSQDRAGTLIKAFF. Written as DNA, the CDR3 is TGCGCCAGCAGCCAAGATCGGGCAGGGACCCTGATTAAAGCTTTCTTT.

The chain links TRBV3-1 (or the pseudogene TRBV3-2) to TRBJ2-3; 8 bases are a match to TRBD2. V dropped 5 bases and J dropped 3; count of bases not matched to a gene: 7. This CDR3 contains 15 residues. CDR1 LGHDT and CDR2 YNNKEL come from the germline V gene (reference sequence). The CDR3 spells CASSSSGGGTDTQYF. DNA of the CDR3: TGTGCCAGCAGCTCGAGCGGGGGCGGAACAGATACGCAGTATTTT.

This chain uses TRBV10-3 with TRBJ2-1, with 10 bases lining up with TRBD1. Germline CDR1 reads ENHRY; CDR2 reads SYGVKD. Trimming took 2 bases from V and 7 from J; bases not matched to a gene: 5. The CDR3 contains 15 residues. This CDR3 reads CAISEPDRGGNEQFF. The CDR3 DNA sequence: TGTGCCATCAGTGAGCCGGACAGGGGGGGAAATGAGCAGTTCTTC.

The chain links TRBV7-8 to TRBJ1-2; weak D call: TRBD1 (5 bases). The CDR3 loop spans 15 amino acids. V lost 2 bases to trimming and J lost 2 bases, with 12 bases between them. Germline lookup yields CDR1 SGHVS and CDR2 FQNEAQ. CDR3 sequence (DNA): TGTGCCAGCAGCTTAAGGGCAGGGTTGAACTATGGCTACACCTTC. Amino acids: CASSLRAGLNYGYTF.

This chain links TRBV3-1 (or the pseudogene TRBV3-2) with TRBJ2-7; D remains ambiguous. CDR1 and CDR2 from the germline V gene are LGHDT and YNNKEL (reference sequence). The V and J ends lost 2 bases and 4 bases respectively, with 0 bases between them. The CDR3 runs to 10 residues. The CDR3 loop reads CASSQYEQYF. CDR3 nucleotides: TGTGCCAGCAGCCAATACGAGCAGTACTTC.

The genes are TRBV2 and TRBJ1-6; D not certain. The germline gives CDR1 SNHLY, CDR2 FYNNEI. Trimming took 4 bases from V and 9 from J, leaving 4 bases between them. The CDR3 contains 11 residues. CDR3 sequence reads: CASSGFSPLHF. CDR3 in DNA: TGTGCCAGCAGTGGGTTTTCACCCCTCCACTTT.

The chain recombines TRBV28 with TRBJ1-4, with a possible D match to TRBD1 (6 bases). The germline gives CDR1 MDHEN, CDR2 SYDVKM. There are 15 residues in the CDR3. This chain's CDR3 is CATLDSSGAWEKLFF. CDR3 bases: TGTGCGACCTTAGATTCCTCGGGGGCATGGGAAAAACTGTTTTTT.

The J gene is TRBJ1-5, the V gene TRBV7-2, with D hard to call. Germline values: CDR1 SGHTA, CDR2 FQGNSA. V was clipped by 5 bases and J by 4 bases, with 9 bases between them. CDR3 size: 13 residues. The CDR3 DNA is TGTGCCAGCAGCAGCTGGGGTAATCAGCCCCAGCATTTT. Residues: CASSSWGNQPQHF.

V gene TRBV18 combines with J gene TRBJ1-2, with D uncertain. V was clipped by 3 bases and J by 1 base, with 9 bases between them. Germline CDR1 and CDR2: KGHSH and LQKENI. The CDR3 loop spans 14 amino acids. This chain's CDR3 is CASSPNEGNYGYTF. The CDR3 nucleotides are TGTGCCAGCTCACCGAACGAGGGTAACTATGGCTACACCTTC.

CDR3 in amino acids: CASSLDLLDTGELFF. CDR3 nucleotides: TGTGCCAGCAGCTTAGACTTACTTGATACCGGGGAGCTGTTTTTT. This chain joins TRBV7-2 and TRBJ2-2; D not resolved. Per germline, CDR1 SGHTA and CDR2 FQGNSA. The CDR3 has 15 amino acids. Trimming removed 1 base from V and 5 bases from J, with 11 bases in between.

The chain recombines TRBV6-2 or TRBV6-3 with TRBJ2-1; a possible D gene is TRBD2 (5 bases). V lost 0 bases and J 4 bases, leaving 13 bases between the germline ends. The V gene's germline CDR1 is MNHEY and CDR2 SVGEGT. The CDR3 length is 16 residues. CDR3 amino acids: CASSYSRTPRYNEQFF. The CDR3 DNA follows: TGTGCCAGCAGTTACTCTAGGACTCCTAGATACAATGAGCAGTTCTTC.

The rearrangement links TRBV28 to TRBJ2-4, with TRBD1 matching over 9 bases. The CDR3 runs to 15 residues. Germline assignment: CDR1 MDHEN and CDR2 SYDVKM. V was clipped by 8 bases and J by 7 bases; unmatched bases: 12. The CDR3 spells CASCSLTGGRNIQYF. In DNA, the CDR3 is TGTGCCAGCTGTTCCCTTACAGGGGGCAGGAACATTCAGTACTTC. The entire variable domain, with the rest obtained from reference TRBV28 and TRBJ2-4, is as follows: DVKVTQSSRYLVKRTGEKVFLECVQDMDHENMFWYRQDPGLGLRLIYFSYDVKMKEKGDIPEGYSVSREKKERFSLILESASTNQTSMYLCASCSLTGGRNIQYFGAGTRLSVL.

The gene calls are TRBV11-2 and TRBJ2-4; D ambiguous. V was clipped by 0 bases and J by 10 bases, with 10 bases between them. Per the germline V gene, CDR1 is SGHAT and CDR2 is FQNNGV. The CDR3 has 13 residues. CDR3 coding DNA: TGTGCCAGCAGCTTAGAGTTTACTACAATTCAGTACTTC. Protein sequence: CASSLEFTTIQYF.

This chain links TRBV12-3 or TRBV12-4 with TRBJ1-2; possibly TRBD1 for D (6 bases). Trimming took 4 bases from V and 5 from J, leaving 11 bases between them. There are 13 residues in the CDR3. The CDR3 sequence is CASSSRTEYGYTF. CDR3 bases: TGTGCCAGCAGTTCACGGACAGAATATGGCTACACCTTC.

V usage is TRBV19 and J usage is TRBJ2-1; the D call may be TRBD1 or TRBD2 (5 bases each). V was shortened by 3 bases and J by 7 bases, with 16 bases between the two germline ends. This CDR3 has 15 amino acids. Germline V gene data show CDR1 as LNHDA and CDR2 as SQIVND (reference sequence). The CDR3 here is CASSILGARGNEQFF. CDR3 DNA sequence: TGTGCCAGTAGTATCCTTGGGGCCCGAGGGAATGAGCAGTTCTTC.

V usage is TRBV7-2 and J usage is TRBJ2-5; TRBD2 matches at 15 bases. J gave up 4 bases and V 5 bases, and 11 bases lay outside the gene matches. From germline, CDR1 is SGHTA and CDR2 FQGNSA. This CDR3 has 18 amino acids. The CDR3 DNA reads as TGTGCCAGCAGCCCCCCGGGACTAGCGGGAGGCGTGGTAGAGACCCAGTACTTC. It yields the protein CASSPPGLAGGVVETQYF.

The genes are TRBV9 and TRBJ2-2; tentatively, D is TRBD2 (6 bases). The CDR3 covers 17 residues. In germline, CDR1 is SGDLS, CDR2 YYNGEE. Trimming shortened V by 0 bases and J by 2 bases, and 14 bases separated the two germline ends. The CDR3 coding sequence is TGTGCCAGCAGCGTAGGGGGAGGACTATTAAACACCGGGGAGCTGTTTTTT. Translated: CASSVGGGLLNTGELFF.

The chain recombines TRBV10-2 with TRBJ2-2, with D possibly being TRBD1 (5 bases). Germline CDR1 and CDR2: WSHSY and SAAADI. CDR3 length: 15 residues. V was clipped by 1 base and J by 0 bases, with 6 bases between them. This chain's CDR3 is CASSEWGPNTGELFF. CDR3 nucleotides: TGCGCCAGCAGTGAGTGGGGCCCGAACACCGGGGAGCTGTTTTTT.

CDR3 DNA sequence: TGCGCCAGCACAGGACAGCTCAATCAGCCCCAGCATTTT. Protein sequence: CASTGQLNQPQHF. The chain joins TRBV10-2 to TRBJ1-5; TRBD1 is a possible D gene (6 bases). Trimming cost V 7 bases and J 3 bases, with 10 bases left between them. The CDR3 spans 13 residues. Germline-derived CDR1 and CDR2 are WSHSY and SAAADI.